Presented here are 9 T cell receptor beta chains from one specimen sequenced in a study of cytomegalovirus exposure and HLA in healthy donors. The PCR employed 60 Vbeta primers together with 13 Jbeta primers. Data came from immunoSEQ multiplex PCR; TCRdb stores just in-frame clones and leaves some out. The sample includes approximately 280,000 clones, approximately 90% of them seen just once. Sequencing was done on a sample of PBMCs. The source of these receptors is a man aged 35 to 55 in good health and CMV-seropositive.

This clone was seen a single time. The V and J genes are TRBV5-1 and TRBJ2-3, with 8 bases lining up with TRBD2. The CDR3 contains 16 residues. V gave up 0 bases and J gave up 4 bases; unmatched junction bases: 7. Germline V gene data show CDR1 as SGHRS and CDR2 as YFSETQ. The DNA of the CDR3 is TGCGCCAGCAGCTTGGCTCCGGGTAGCGGGGCAGATACGCAGTATTTT. Translation gives CASSLAPGSGADTQYF.

Remarks on this clone: The same CDR3 also results from other DNA sequences found in this sample. This chain joins TRBV4-1 and TRBJ2-2, with a tentative D call TRBD1 (6 bases). V lost 5 bases, J lost 2 bases, and 12 bases lay in between. Germline-derived CDR1 and CDR2 are MGHRA and YSYEKL. The CDR3 consists of 15 residues. CDR3 DNA: TGCGCCAGCAGCTTGGGACATTTAAACACCGGGGAGCTGTTTTTT. The encoded protein is CASSLGHLNTGELFF.

The rearrangement links TRBV27 to TRBJ1-2, with TRBD1 matching over 7 bases. CDR3 length: 15 residues. V dropped 4 bases and J dropped 0; count of bases not matched to a gene: 5. Per germline, CDR1 MNHEY and CDR2 SMNVEV (reference sequence). Here the CDR3 reads CASSYRTGSNYGYTF. The CDR3 DNA is TGTGCCAGCAGTTATCGGACAGGCTCTAACTATGGCTACACCTTC.

This chain uses TRBV7-3 with TRBJ2-3; 10 bases align to TRBD2. Germline CDR1 and CDR2: SGHTA and FQGTGA. The CDR3 spans 13 residues. The J segment lost 6 bases and the V segment lost 10 bases, leaving 7 bases of the junction unmatched. CDR3 residues: CATLAGAGDTQYF. DNA for the CDR3: TGTGCCACCCTAGCGGGGGCCGGGGATACGCAGTATTTT.

The chain is built from TRBV2 and TRBJ1-1; D is possibly TRBD1 (6 bases). The V and J ends lost 9 bases and 5 bases respectively, with 13 bases between them. This CDR3 is built from 12 residues. CDR1 SNHLY and CDR2 FYNNEI come from the germline V gene. CDR3 bases: TGTGCCAGTGAGGCAGGGGAAACTGAAGCTTTCTTT. This translates into CASEAGETEAFF.

This clone was counted only a few times. This chain joins TRBV6-5 and TRBJ2-1; TRBD1 matches at 8 bases. Unmatched junction bases numbered 5, after V lost 0 bases and J lost 4 bases. Per the germline V gene, CDR1 is MNHEY and CDR2 is SVGAGI. CDR3 length: 16 amino acids. The CDR3 DNA follows: TGTGCCAGCAGTTACTCTTCGGGACAGGCTTACAATGAGCAGTTCTTC. Encoded protein: CASSYSSGQAYNEQFF.

CDR3 sequence reads: CASSKDSSSAAFF. The CDR3 DNA follows: TGTGCCAGCAGCAAAGACAGCTCCAGCGCAGCTTTCTTT. The gene calls are TRBV11-3 and TRBJ1-1, with D possibly being TRBD1 (5 bases). Germline CDR1 is SGHNT and CDR2 is YENEEA. The CDR3 consists of 13 residues. Trimming removed 5 bases at V and 10 bases at J, with 17 bases between.

The V and J genes are TRBV9 and TRBJ2-4; maybe TRBD1 (6 bases). The CDR3 totals 16 residues. Germline V CDR1 and CDR2: SGDLS, YYNGEE. The V end lost 3 bases, the J end lost 0 bases, and 13 bases lay between the germline ends. As DNA, the CDR3 is TGTGCCAGCAGCGCCCGGGACACCCCAGCCAAAAACATTCAGTACTTC. It codes for CASSARDTPAKNIQYF.

This rearrangement joins TRBV29-1 to TRBJ1-2; D may be TRBD1 (6 bases). The CDR3 has 12 amino acids. In germline, CDR1 is SQVTM, CDR2 ANQGSEA. V was clipped by 3 bases and J by 8 bases, with 13 bases between them. In DNA form, the CDR3 reads TGCAGCGTTGATGGAGCAGGGGAGGGCTACACCTTC. It encodes CSVDGAGEGYTF. The entire variable domain, with the rest obtained from reference TRBV29-1 and TRBJ1-2, is as follows: SAVISQKPSRDICQRGTSLTIQCQVDSQVTMMFWYRQQPGQSLTLIATANQGSEATYESGFVIDKFPISRPNLTFSTLTVSNMSPEDSSIYLCSVDGAGEGYTFGSGTRLTVV.